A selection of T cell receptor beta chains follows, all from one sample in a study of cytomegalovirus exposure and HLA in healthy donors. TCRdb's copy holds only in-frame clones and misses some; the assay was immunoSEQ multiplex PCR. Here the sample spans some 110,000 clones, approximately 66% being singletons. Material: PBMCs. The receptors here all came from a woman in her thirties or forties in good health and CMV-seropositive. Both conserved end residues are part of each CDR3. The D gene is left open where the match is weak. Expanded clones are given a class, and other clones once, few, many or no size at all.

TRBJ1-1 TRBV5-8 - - TGTGCCAGCAGCTTACCCGGGGGGAACACTGAAGCTTTCTTT CASSLPGGNTEAFF
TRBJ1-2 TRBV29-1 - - TGCAGCGTTGATGGCGTGAGGGACTATGGCTACACCTTC CSVDGVRDYGYTF
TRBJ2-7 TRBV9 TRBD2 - TGTGCCAGCAGCGCGGGGGGTACCTCCTACGAGCAGTACTTC CASSAGGTSYEQYF
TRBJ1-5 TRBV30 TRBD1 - TGTGCCTGGAAGATAGGGACAGGGAATCAGCCCCAGCATTTT CAWKIGTGNQPQHF
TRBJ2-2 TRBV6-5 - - TGTGCCAGCAGTTACGGAGACAGGGAGGCCGGGGAGCTGTTTTTT CASSYGDREAGELFF
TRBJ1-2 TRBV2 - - TGTGCCAGCAGTGCGGGGGACGTCTATGGCTACACCTTC CASSAGDVYGYTF
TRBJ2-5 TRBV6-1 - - TGTGCCAGCAGCAGGTCCCCCTCCGAGGAGACCCAGTACTTC CASSRSPSEETQYF
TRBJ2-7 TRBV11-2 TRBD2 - TGTGCCAGCAGCTTAGTTCGTGGGAGGGACTACGAGCAGTACTTC CASSLVRGRDYEQYF
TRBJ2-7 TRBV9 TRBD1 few TGTGCCAGCAGCGTGACAGGGTTCGCGTACGAGCAGTACTTC CASSVTGFAYEQYF
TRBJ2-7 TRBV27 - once TGTGCCAGCAGTTTATCGGGCTACGAGCAGTACTTC CASSLSGYEQYF
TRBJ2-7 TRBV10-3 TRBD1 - TGTGCCATCAGCGCGGCTTCCACAGGGGATAAGCGCGAGCAGTACTTC CAISAASTGDKREQYF
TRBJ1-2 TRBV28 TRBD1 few TGTGCCAGCAGTTTATATCAGGGGACAGGATATGGCTACACCTTC CASSLYQGTGYGYTF
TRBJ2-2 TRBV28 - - TGTGCCAGCAGTTTAGCGGGCGTCGAAGGAATCACCGGGGAGCTGTTTTTT CASSLAGVEGITGELFF
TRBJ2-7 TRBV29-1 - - TGCAGCGTTGCAGGGGCCGCTTCTCGAGAGCAGTACTTC CSVAGAASREQYF
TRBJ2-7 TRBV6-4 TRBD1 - TGTGCCAGCAGTGACTTACGACAGGGCTGGGACGAGCAGTACTTC CASSDLRQGWDEQYF
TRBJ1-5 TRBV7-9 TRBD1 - TGTGCCAGCAGCTTAGCAGGGACAGGGGTCGGCAATCAGCCCCAGCATTTT CASSLAGTGVGNQPQHF
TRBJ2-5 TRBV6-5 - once TGTGCCAGCAGTTACTCTCCCGCGGGGGCTCAAGAGACCCAGTACTTC CASSYSPAGAQETQYF
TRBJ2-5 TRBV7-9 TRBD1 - TGTGCCAGCAGTCCACAGGGGCAAGAGACCCAGTACTTC CASSPQGQETQYF
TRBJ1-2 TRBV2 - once TGTGCCAGCAGTGAAAAGGCGACAGATTATTATGGCTACACCTTC CASSEKATDYYGYTF
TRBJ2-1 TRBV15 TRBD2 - TGTGCCACCAGCAGTGGTAGCGGGATCTACAATGAGCAGTTCTTC CATSSGSGIYNEQFF
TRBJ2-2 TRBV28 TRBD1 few TGTGCCAGCAGTGCCTTTCCGGGACAGGGGGCATACACCGGGGAGCTGTTTTTT CASSAFPGQGAYTGELFF
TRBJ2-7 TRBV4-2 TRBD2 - TGTGCCAGCAGCCAAGAATCGGGGGGAGGGAAGGACTCCTACGAGCAGTACTTC CASSQESGGGKDSYEQYF
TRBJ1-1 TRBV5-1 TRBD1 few TGCGCCAGCAGCTCTACAGGGGTAGGCGCTGAAGCTTTCTTT CASSSTGVGAEAFF
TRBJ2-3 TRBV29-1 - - TGCAGCGGCCTTTGGGGGGGCACAGATACGCAGTATTTT CSGLWGGTDTQYF
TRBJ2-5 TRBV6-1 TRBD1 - TGTGCCAGCAGTGAAGCGCGGCAGGGGGCCCCCCAAGAGACCCAGTACTTC CASSEARQGAPQETQYF
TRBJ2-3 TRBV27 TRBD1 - TGTGCCAGCAGTTCAACTCATTCCGGGACAGGGTTCACAGATACGCAGTATTTT CASSSTHSGTGFTDTQYF
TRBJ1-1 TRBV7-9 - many TGTGCCAGCAGGAGGGGGGGCTACACTGAAGCTTTCTTT CASRRGGYTEAFF
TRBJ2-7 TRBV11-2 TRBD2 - TGTGCCAGCAGCCCGGGACTAGTCTTCGCCTACGAGCAGTACTTC CASSPGLVFAYEQYF
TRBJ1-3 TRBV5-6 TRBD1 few TGTGCCAGCAGTAACCTGGACAGGGTGAGGGGAAACACCATATATTTT CASSNLDRVRGNTIYF
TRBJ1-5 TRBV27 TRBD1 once TGTGCCAGCAGTTTGACACAGGGGGCCAATCAGCCCCAGCATTTT CASSLTQGANQPQHF
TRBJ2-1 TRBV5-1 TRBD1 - TGCGCCAGCAGCTTGGGACAGGGGGCCGGTGAGCAGTTCTTC CASSLGQGAGEQFF
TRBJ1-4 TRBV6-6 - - TGTGCCAGCAACACCGGGACATCGGAAAAACTGTTTTTT CASNTGTSEKLFF
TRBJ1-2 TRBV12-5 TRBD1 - TGTGCTAGTGGTTTGGACCGGACAGGGACCTATGGCTACACCTTC CASGLDRTGTYGYTF
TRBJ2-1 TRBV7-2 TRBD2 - TGTGCCAGCAGCTTACCGGCTGGGTTAGCGGGGTACAATGAGCAGTTCTTC CASSLPAGLAGYNEQFF
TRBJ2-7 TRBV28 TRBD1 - TGTGCCAGCAGCCCCTCTAGGGGACAGGGGATGTACGAGCAGTACTTC CASSPSRGQGMYEQYF
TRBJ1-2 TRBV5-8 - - TGTGCCAGCAGCCCCCGGGGGAGCTATGGCTACACCTTC CASSPRGSYGYTF
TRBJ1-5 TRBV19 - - TGTGCCAGTAGTACTGGACAATCAGCTCAGCCCCAGCATTTT CASSTGQSAQPQHF
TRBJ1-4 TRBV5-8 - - TGTGCCAGCAGCTTGCGGGGGTATGCTAATGAAAAACTGTTTTTT CASSLRGYANEKLFF
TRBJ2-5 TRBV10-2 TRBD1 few TGCGCCAGCCTGCAGGGGGTTATGGAGACCCAGTACTTC CASLQGVMETQYF
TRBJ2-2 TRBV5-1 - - TGCGCCAGCAGCTTCTCGGCGACATCGAACACCGGGGAGCTGTTTTTT CASSFSATSNTGELFF
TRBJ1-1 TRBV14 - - TGTGCCAGCAGCCAACTGTTGAACACTGAAGCTTTCTTT CASSQLLNTEAFF
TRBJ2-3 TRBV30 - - TGTGCCTGGAGTGTACCACTAGTTCAAACAGATACGCAGTATTTT CAWSVPLVQTDTQYF
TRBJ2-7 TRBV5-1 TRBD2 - TGCGCCAGCAGCTTGGACGCCGGGACTATTAGCGAGCAGTACTTC CASSLDAGTISEQYF
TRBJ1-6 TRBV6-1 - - TGTGCCAGCAGTGAGCTAGGACAGAGGAGCTCCTATAATTCACCCCTCCACTTT CASSELGQRSSYNSPLHF
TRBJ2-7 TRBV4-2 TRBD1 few TGTGCCAGCAGCCGTACCGGGACAGGGGGCGGCGAGCAGTACTTC CASSRTGTGGGEQYF
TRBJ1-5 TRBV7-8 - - TGTGCCAGCAGCCCTTGGCTTACAGGTGTCATTAGCAATCAGCCCCAGCATTTT CASSPWLTGVISNQPQHF
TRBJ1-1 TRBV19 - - TGTGCCAGTAATCTGTCACCGGGAGGCACTGAAGCTTTCTTT CASNLSPGGTEAFF
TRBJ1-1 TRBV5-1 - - TGCGCCAGCAGCCCCGGACAGAACACTGAAGCTTTCTTT CASSPGQNTEAFF
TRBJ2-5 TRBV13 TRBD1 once TGTGCCAGCAGCATAAACCGGGACAGGGGTGCTCGGGAGACCCAGTACTTC CASSINRDRGARETQYF
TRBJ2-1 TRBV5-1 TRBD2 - TGCGCCAGCAGCTTGGAGCTAGGACTAGCCTATAATGAGCAGTTCTTC CASSLELGLAYNEQFF
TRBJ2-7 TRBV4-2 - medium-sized TGTGCCAGCAGCCAAGATCTGGAGCGAACCTACGAGCAGTACTTC CASSQDLERTYEQYF
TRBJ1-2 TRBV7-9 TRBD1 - TGTGCCAGCAGCTTCCCCTTGGGACAGGAGAGCTATGGCTACACCTTC CASSFPLGQESYGYTF
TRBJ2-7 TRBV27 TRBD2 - TGTGCCAGCAGTCCACTAGCGGGAGGGCCCTACGAGCAGTACTTC CASSPLAGGPYEQYF
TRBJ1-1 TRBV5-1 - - TGCGCCAGCAGCTTGGACAGGGAAGCTTTCTTT CASSLDREAFF
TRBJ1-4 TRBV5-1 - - TGCGCCAGCAGTTCCCTGGAACAGGGTAATGAAAAACTGTTTTTT CASSSLEQGNEKLFF